This T cell receptor beta chain was captured by sequencing in a study of graft-versus-host responses after intestinal transplantation. Study-wide background: Following induction with anti-thymocyte globulin, all recipients were given tacrolimus and steroids for two to three years. Study results and caveats: GvH clonotypes were identified within recipient marrow, with a subset emerging first in ileum or blood. Association was observed between peak circulating GvH clone levels and early post-transplant HvG declines. Allograft graft-versus-host to host-versus-graft clonal ratios ran high in patients with graft-donor T cell macrochimerism.

Using immunoSEQ multiplex PCR, the repertoire was profiled, and TCRdb retains in-frame clones only, with some absent. The repertoire consists of tens of thousands of clones, with approximately 88% occurring once and the leading ten covering around 2.5%. CDR3 size: 13 residues. The V gene lost 3 bases and the J gene lost 7 bases, with 10 bases spanning the gap. The V gene's germline CDR1 is SNHLY and CDR2 FYNNEI. As concerns this clone: As yet, its antigen is unknown.

V and J are TRBV2 and TRBJ1-5; D not resolved. The specimen comprised unstimulated CD8+ T cells sorted from spleen or lymph node cells, sampled before intestinal transplant. This sequence was found in a human donor who received an intestinal transplant. The CDR3 nucleotides read TGTGCCAGCAGTGATGAGGTGGCCCAGCCCCAGCATTTT. Translated: CASSDEVAQPQHF.